Listed here are 18 T cell receptor beta chains from one sample, sequenced in a study of blood T cells in healthy people across ages. Alongside a J-beta primer mix, a sample-barcoded 5' primer served in a second PCR lasting about 6 to 11 cycles. One entry per CDR3 protein, called by TCRdb with MiXCR from the 5' RACE reads. The sample yields 650,000 to 1,000,000 distinct CDR3 sequences, about 36% seen once. The specimen was blood. Receptors originate from a young man in good health.

This clonotype was detected many times. For the CDR3, the DNA is TGTGCCAGCAGTTTTGGGACAGGGGGATATACGCAGTATTTT. It yields the protein CASSFGTGGYTQYF. J is TRBJ2-3 and V is TRBV12-3 or TRBV12-4, with 11 bases lining up with TRBD1. Trimming at V came to 3 bases and at J to 7 bases, leaving 3 bases not matched to a gene. The CDR3 runs 14 residues.

This clonotype was seen more than once but under ten times. The chain carries TRBV18 and TRBJ2-5; D tentatively reads TRBD1 or TRBD2 (5 bases each). The tail of the sequence fits TRBJ2-7 better, so the J call may be wrong. The CDR3 runs to 14 residues. Germline CDR1 KGHSH, CDR2 LQKENI. CDR3 coding DNA: TGTGCCAGCTCACCAGAGGGACGGAACTACGAGCAGTACTTC. Protein sequence: CASSPEGRNYEQYF.

The chain joins TRBV4-2 to TRBJ2-4; tentative D call: TRBD1 (6 bases). The J call may be mistaken, given a closer DNA end match to TRBJ2-7. CDR1 and CDR2 (germline): LGHNA, YNFKEQ. The CDR3 is 15 residues long. CDR3 amino acids: CASSLFQGYLYEQYF. DNA for the CDR3: TGTGCCAGCAGCCTTTTCCAGGGGTACCTCTACGAGCAGTACTTC.

The chain employs TRBV12-3 or TRBV12-4 and TRBJ1-1; D is ambiguous. Trimming cost V 4 bases and J 1 base, with 10 bases left between them. The CDR3 covers 14 residues. The CDR3 loop reads CASSSQLTNTEAFF. CDR3 sequence (DNA): TGTGCCAGCAGTTCCCAGCTGACGAACACTGAAGCTTTCTTT.

This clonotype was observed a few times. This may come from a read error, since a much larger clone is one base off. The chain recombines TRBV27 with TRBJ2-5; 7 bases match TRBD2. Germline V lookup: CDR1 MNHEY, CDR2 SMNVEV (reference sequence). With V trimmed by 3 bases and J by 11 bases, 15 bases remained unmatched. The CDR3 spans 15 residues. This CDR3 reads CASSFLGGSYNEQYF. CDR3 sequence (DNA): TGTGCCAGCAGTTTTCTCGGGGGGAGCTACAATGAGCAGTACTTC.

The V and J genes are TRBV7-8 and TRBJ2-2; no clear D gene. Germline-derived CDR1 and CDR2 are SGHVS and FQNEAQ. The germline V and J ends were trimmed by 0 bases and 3 bases, with 11 bases remaining between them. The CDR3 covers 16 residues. The chain's CDR3 is CASSLAVIGDTGELFF. DNA of the CDR3: TGTGCCAGCAGCTTAGCGGTTATTGGGGACACCGGGGAGCTGTTTTTT. Complete variable domain (other parts from reference TRBV7-8 and TRBJ2-2): GAGVSQSPRYKVAKRGQDVALRCDPISGHVSLFWYQQALGQGPEFLTYFQNEAQLDKSGLPSDRFFAERPEGSVSTLKIQRTQQEDSAVYLCASSLAVIGDTGELFFGEGSRLTVL.

This clonotype was observed a few times. The chain couples TRBV7-9 to TRBJ2-2, with 8 bases matching TRBD1. Germline V lookup: CDR1 SEHNR, CDR2 FQNEAQ (reference sequence). The junction had 7 bases not matched to a gene; V was cut back by 5 bases and J by 2 bases. CDR3 length: 16 amino acids. DNA of the CDR3: TGTGCCAGCAGCCCCGGGGACAGGTTTAACACCGGGGAGCTGTTTTTT. Translated: CASSPGDRFNTGELFF.

The J gene is TRBJ2-3, the V gene TRBV6-5; D possibly corresponds to TRBD1 (5 bases). The CDR3 is 14 amino acids. Trimming stripped 6 bases from V and 2 bases from J, with 12 bases between. Germline CDR1 and CDR2: MNHEY and SVGAGI. The CDR3 DNA reads TGTGCCAGCAGCCCCAGGGCCGACACAGATACGCAGTATTTT. Translated: CASSPRADTDTQYF.

The chain couples TRBV20-1 to TRBJ1-1; TRBD1 aligns across 8 bases. The V and J ends lost 0 bases and 1 base, in that order; junction bases with no gene match: 4. From germline, CDR1 is DFQATT and CDR2 SNEGSKA (reference sequence). The CDR3 totals 15 residues. CDR3 protein: CSARDVGQANTEAFF. In DNA form, the CDR3 reads TGCAGTGCTAGAGACGTGGGACAGGCGAACACTGAAGCTTTCTTT.

This chain connects TRBV23-1 to TRBJ2-7; the D call may be TRBD1 or TRBD2 (5 bases each). The end of the DNA aligns better with TRBJ2-5, so the J call may be wrong. TRBV23-1 is placed among ORFs of uncertain function. This CDR3 comprises 16 residues. This CDR3 reads CASSQSRSGPQETQYF. The CDR3 nucleotides are TGCGCCAGCAGTCAATCGAGGTCGGGGCCTCAAGAGACCCAGTACTTC.

V usage is TRBV20-1 and J usage is TRBJ1-2; possible D gene TRBD1, 5 bases. This CDR3 is built from 12 residues. V was trimmed by 3 bases and J by 8 bases, leaving 13 bases between them. Germline V CDR1 and CDR2: DFQATT, SNEGSKA (reference sequence). CDR3 amino acids: CSASRRGVGYTF. CDR3 coding DNA: TGCAGTGCTAGCCGCCGGGGGGTAGGCTACACCTTC.

At least ten counts were recorded for this clonotype. The chain combines TRBV12-3 or TRBV12-4 with TRBJ2-3; D remains unclear. V dropped 11 bases and J dropped 6 bases, with 9 bases sitting between them. This CDR3 spans 10 amino acids. CDR3 nucleotide sequence: TGTGCCCACAAGCCGGATACGCAGTATTTT. Translated, it gives CAHKPDTQYF.

The chain uses TRBV4-2 and TRBJ1-1; no clear D gene. CDR1 and CDR2 (germline): LGHNA, YNFKEQ. The ends were cut back, 0 bases at V and 4 bases at J, with 18 bases in the middle. The length of the CDR3 is 17 residues. CDR3 DNA: TGTGCCAGCAGCCAAGATGTCGGCAGGCTGCGAATCACTGAAGCTTTCTTT. It encodes CASSQDVGRLRITEAFF.

Comment on this clonotype: One junction end does not reproduce the germline sequence, and a read error may be involved. The chain carries TRBV9 and TRBJ2-1; D may be TRBD1 or TRBD2 (5 bases each). CDR1 and CDR2 from the germline V gene are SGDLS and YYNGEE. The CDR3 extends over 14 amino acids. For the CDR3, the DNA is TGTGCCAGCAACTTGAGGGGCTCCTACAATGAGCGGTTCTTC. Its translation is CASNLRGSYNERFF.

The chain uses TRBV4-3 and TRBJ2-3; 11 bases align to TRBD2. Losses at the gene ends were 2 bases for V and 2 bases for J; bases not matched to a gene: 6. The germline gives CDR1 LGHNA, CDR2 YSLEER. The CDR3 is made up of 17 amino acids. CDR3 amino acids: CASSQLLAGAYTDTQYF. DNA of the CDR3: TGCGCCAGCAGCCAACTACTAGCGGGGGCCTACACAGATACGCAGTATTTT.

This clonotype was found a few times. V is TRBV6-6 and J is TRBJ1-1, with D tentatively TRBD1 (5 bases). Per germline, CDR1 MNHNY and CDR2 SVGAGI (reference sequence). The V end lost 5 bases, the J end lost 1 base, and 14 bases lay between the germline ends. The CDR3 runs 15 residues. CDR3 DNA: TGTGCCAGCAGTCCCGGTGGAGGGACGAACACTGAAGCTTTCTTT. It yields the protein CASSPGGGTNTEAFF.

In nucleotides, the CDR3 is TGTGCCAGCAGTGGAGATGGAGTAGGGTTCTTC. It specifies CASSGDGVGFF. The V gene is TRBV2, the J gene TRBJ2-1; D is unclear. There are 11 residues in the CDR3. Trimming took 4 bases from V and 15 from J, leaving 13 bases between them. Germline V gives CDR1 SNHLY, CDR2 FYNNEI. Based on the CDR3 plus reference TRBV2 and TRBJ2-1, the full variable domain is EPEVTQTPSHQVTQMGQEVILRCVPISNHLYFYWYRQILGQKVEFLVSFYNNEISEKSEIFDDQFSVERPDGSNFTLKIRSTKLEDSAMYFCASSGDGVGFFGPGTRLTVL.

Only a few counts were recorded for this clonotype. The chain uses TRBV21-1 and TRBJ2-7; the D call of TRBD1 is as the table states it, not checked on the DNA. TRBV21-1 is labeled a pseudogene. The CDR3 contains 17 residues. The CDR3 region is CASIFRGEKQNSYEQYF. The CDR3 nucleotides read TGTGCCAGCATCTTTCGAGGGGAAAAACAAAACTCCTACGAGCAGTACTTC.